The T cell receptor beta chain under discussion was sequenced for a study of CD8+ T cells in alopecia areata. As for the study in general: Each day, treated patients took oral tofacitinib twice, at 5 to 10 mg per dose. The protocol delivered tofacitinib for 6 to 18 months, then withdrew it for 6 months.

This CDR3 has 13 amino acids. CDR1 SQVTM and CDR2 ANQGSEA come from the germline V gene. The germline V and J ends were trimmed by 6 bases and 7 bases, with 13 bases remaining between them. Extracted from the samples, RNA was reverse transcribed into cDNA to serve as the sequencing template. Libraries were prepared by immunoSEQ multiplex PCR; TCRdb keeps only in-frame clonotypes and omits some of them. The table has about 270,000 clones, 45% to 70% seen once. Treatment meaning: oral pan-JAK inhibitor, 5-10 mg twice daily. Investigators sorted PBMCs to obtain both CD4+ and CD8+ T cells. The sample here was CD4+ T cells sorted from blood, taken around week 53, from a patient treated with tofacitinib. This chain uses TRBV29-1 with TRBJ1-6; D is undetermined. The clonotype was recovered from a human donor with alopecia areata. CDR3 amino acids: CSVRINRNSPLHF. CDR3 DNA sequence: TGCAGCGTGCGAATTAATAGGAATTCACCCCTCCACTTT.